The source of this T cell receptor beta chain is a study of shared clonotypes between healthy human individuals. Regarding this clone: Other nucleotide sequences from this sample produce the same CDR3.

Here immunoSEQ multiplex PCR was the method, and the copy in TCRdb shows in-frame clones only, minus some. Of about 470,000 clones listed, 79% were seen once; the top ten hold less than 15%. Trimming took off 0 bases at V and 0 bases at J, with 6 bases between the two ends. CDR3 length: 14 residues. The germline gives CDR1 SGDLS, CDR2 YYNGEE. The V call is TRBV9, the J call TRBJ1-1; D ambiguous. The sequence was collected from a woman aged 35 to 49 in good health. Some clones in this sample may be carry-over from other donors' samples. The sample taken for sequencing was PBMCs. The CDR3 is CASSVDRMNTEAFF. CDR3 nucleotides: TGTGCCAGCAGCGTAGATCGGATGAACACTGAAGCTTTCTTT.